This record covers a single T cell receptor (beta chain). No antigen is known for it. Profiled with immunoSEQ multiplex PCR; TCRdb holds only in-frame clones, not every one. The table lists fewer than 45,000 clones, around four fifths of them singletons, with approximately 2.6% in the top ten. Blood sampling took place at baseline, cycle 4 day 1, and cycle 7 day 1. This sample stems from a study of OX40 agonist ivuxolimab in advanced cancers. Overall study context: Hepatocellular carcinoma, melanoma, renal cell or head and neck cancer affected the dose-escalation patients. Study-level results: Average numbers of expanded clones were greater in CD8+ T cells than in CD4+. The antigen specificity of the peripheral T cells (those that were expanded) was not determined.

The clonotype originates from an adult with an advanced solid tumor such as melanoma, head and neck, liver or kidney cancer. The sample was CD4+ or CD8+ T cells sorted from blood, taken in a trial of the OX40 agonist ivuxolimab.

The CDR3: CSVGQVLRTEQYF. The CDR3 region has the DNA TGCAGCGTTGGACAGGTCCTGAGGACCGAGCAGTACTTC. This chain joins TRBV29-1 and TRBJ2-7, with D tentatively TRBD1 (6 bases). Germline V CDR1 and CDR2: SQVTM, ANQGSEA. V lost 4 bases and J lost 6, with 16 bases in between. This CDR3 comprises 13 residues.